This T cell receptor (beta chain) was profiled in a study of T cell responses to AZD1222 COVID-19 vaccine. Study outcomes and limitations: Breadth and depth of Spike-specific TCRs rose after two AZD1222 doses.

This clone has just a few counts. Its target is unknown. CDR3 size: 14 residues. Trimming cost V 0 bases and J 5 bases, with 11 bases left between them. The germline gives CDR1 SGHKS, CDR2 YYEKEE (reference sequence). Clones were sequenced by immunoSEQ multiplex PCR, and TCRdb holds only the in-frame ones, with some missing. This sample carries 100,000 or so clones, approximately 91% of them seen once, and the ten largest clones take 4.5%. This sequence was found in an adult in good health. The J gene is TRBJ1-2, the V gene TRBV5-5; D gene uncertain. Sequences were derived from peripheral blood, sampled on day 0 of AZD1222 vaccination. The CDR3 region has the DNA TGTGCCAGCAGCTTGGCCGAGGTCGAGTATGGCTACACCTTC. It encodes CASSLAEVEYGYTF. The variable domain in full, with the rest retrieved from reference TRBV5-5 and TRBJ1-2, is DAGVTQSPTHLIKTRGQQVTLRCSPISGHKSVSWYQQVLGQGPQFIFQYYEKEERGRGNFPDRFSARQFPNYSSELNVNALLLGDSALYLCASSLAEVEYGYTFGSGTRLTVV.